The 10 T cell receptor beta chains in this list originate from one sample, sequenced in a study of a mutant IDH1 vaccine in newly diagnosed glioma. Time point defined: week 23, last vaccination. In every dose of vaccine, 300 ug of mutant IDH1 20-mer peptide was given alongside topical imiquimod. Profiled with immunoSEQ multiplex PCR; TCRdb holds only in-frame clones, not every one. The table includes tens of thousands of clones, about 80% detected once. Which antigens these TCRs recognize remains unknown. The starting material was PBMCs, obtained from a glioma patient whose treatment included an IDH1 peptide vaccine. The receptors come from a man aged 35-49 years with glioma.

The chain joins TRBV2 to TRBJ1-6; D is perhaps TRBD1 (6 bases). Germline V gene data show CDR1 as SNHLY and CDR2 as FYNNEI. The CDR3 runs 14 residues. V was pared by 4 bases and J by 7 bases, with 11 bases between. CDR3 in DNA: TGTGCCAGCAGTGTCATGCAGGGGAATTCACCCCTCCACTTT. Its protein is CASSVMQGNSPLHF.

The rearrangement uses TRBV18 and TRBJ1-2, with TRBD1 as a possible D gene (5 bases). V lost 2 bases to trimming and J lost 4 bases, with 8 bases between them. This CDR3 contains 13 residues. Per the germline V gene, CDR1 is KGHSH and CDR2 is LQKENI. The chain's CDR3 is CASSPWGSYGYTF. CDR3 in DNA: TGTGCCAGCTCACCATGGGGGAGCTATGGCTACACCTTC.

The sample holds a few counts of this clone. This rearrangement joins TRBV20-1 to TRBJ1-2, with D unresolved. Germline loops: CDR1 DFQATT, CDR2 SNEGSKA (reference sequence). The CDR3 is made up of 11 amino acids. Trimming pared 0 bases from V and 9 bases from J, leaving 8 bases between. The chain's CDR3 is CSARDGLSYTF. CDR3 coding DNA: TGCAGTGCTAGAGATGGCCTAAGCTACACCTTC.

V usage is TRBV9 and J usage is TRBJ2-5; the match to TRBD1 covers 12 bases. Germline lookup yields CDR1 SGDLS and CDR2 YYNGEE. This CDR3 spans 15 amino acids. The ends lost 7 bases at V and 5 bases at J; junction bases unmatched: 9. CDR3 sequence: CASGPGQGAGETQYF. The CDR3 region has the DNA TGTGCCAGCGGCCCGGGACAGGGGGCGGGGGAGACCCAGTACTTC.

The chain couples TRBV7-8 to TRBJ1-6; no reliable D call. Per the germline V gene, CDR1 is SGHVS and CDR2 is FQNEAQ. The CDR3 is 15 residues long. The ends were cut back, 2 bases at V and 1 base at J, with 6 bases in the middle. The CDR3 is CASSLRVSYNSPLHF. CDR3 bases: TGTGCCAGCAGCTTACGGGTGTCCTATAATTCACCCCTCCACTTT.

This chain joins TRBV4-1 and TRBJ1-4, with D tentatively TRBD1 (6 bases). There are 15 residues in the CDR3. Germline values: CDR1 MGHRA, CDR2 YSYEKL. V was shortened by 4 bases and J by 8 bases, with 17 bases between the two germline ends. The CDR3 DNA sequence: TGCGCCAGCAGCCCAGGACAGCCGGGAGGAGAAAAACTGTTTTTT. As protein: CASSPGQPGGEKLFF.

The gene calls are TRBV6-1 and TRBJ2-3, with D possibly being TRBD2 (6 bases). The ends were cut back, 4 bases at V and 2 bases at J, with 10 bases in the middle. The CDR3 has 14 amino acids. CDR1 and CDR2 (germline): MNHNS, SASEGT. This chain's CDR3 is CASSGGTDTDTQYF. CDR3 coding DNA: TGTGCCAGCAGTGGCGGGACGGACACAGATACGCAGTATTTT.

J is TRBJ1-1 and V is TRBV10-2; D call uncertain. The V end was cut by 6 bases, the J end by 3 bases, with 17 bases between. From germline, CDR1 is WSHSY and CDR2 SAAADI. This CDR3 comprises 15 residues. The CDR3 nucleotides are TGCGCCAGCAGAGACCTCGGGGTTTCATACACTGAAGCTTTCTTT. Translated: CASRDLGVSYTEAFF.

J is TRBJ2-7 and V is TRBV5-4; 10 bases agree with TRBD1. Trimming took 4 bases from V and 2 from J; bases not matched to a gene: 3. This CDR3 has 14 residues. Germline CDR1 SGHNT, CDR2 YYREEE (reference sequence). CDR3 sequence: CASSPGTGAYEQYF. The CDR3 DNA reads as TGTGCCAGCAGCCCCGGGACAGGGGCCTACGAGCAGTACTTC.

As concerns this clone: One junction end does not reproduce the germline sequence, and a read error may be involved. The J gene is TRBJ1-1, the V gene TRBV6-6; D not certain. Germline V CDR1 and CDR2: MNHNY, SVGAGI (reference sequence). The CDR3 length is 14 residues. CDR3 sequence: CASSYSNLNTEAFF. The CDR3 DNA is TGTGCCAGCAGTTACTCGAACCTGAATACTGAAGCTTTCTTT.